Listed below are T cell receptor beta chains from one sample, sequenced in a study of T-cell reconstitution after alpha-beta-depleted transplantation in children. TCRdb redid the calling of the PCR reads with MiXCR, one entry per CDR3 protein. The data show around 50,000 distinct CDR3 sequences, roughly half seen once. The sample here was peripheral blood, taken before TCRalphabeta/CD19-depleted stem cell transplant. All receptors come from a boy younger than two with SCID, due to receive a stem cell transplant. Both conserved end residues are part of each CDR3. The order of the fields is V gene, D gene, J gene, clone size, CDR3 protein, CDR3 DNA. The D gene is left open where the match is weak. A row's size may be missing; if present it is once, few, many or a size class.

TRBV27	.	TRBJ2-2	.	CAAIYLRSGELFF	TGTGCCGCCATTTATTTAAGGAGCGGGGAGCTGTTTTTT
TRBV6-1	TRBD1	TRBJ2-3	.	CASSAAGGYTDTQYF	TGTGCCAGCAGTGCAGCAGGGGGCTACACAGATACGCAGTATTTT
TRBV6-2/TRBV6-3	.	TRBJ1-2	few	CASSYSMRGEGRRNYGYTF	TGTGCCAGCAGTTACTCGATGAGGGGTGAAGGTAGAAGAAACTATGGCTACACCTTC
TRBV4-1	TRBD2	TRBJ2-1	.	CASSPVGLAGGLNEQFF	TGCGCCAGCAGCCCTGTCGGTCTAGCGGGGGGGCTCAATGAGCAGTTCTTC
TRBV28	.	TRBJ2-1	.	CASSTSGTLGVF	TGTGCCAGCAGCACCTCCGGGACGCTGGGGGTCTTC
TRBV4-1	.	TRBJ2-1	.	CASSQVGSGQYNEQFF	TGCGCCAGCAGCCAAGTAGGCAGCGGCCAGTACAATGAGCAGTTCTTC
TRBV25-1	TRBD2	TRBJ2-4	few	CASALGTGRNIQYF	TGTGCCAGTGCGTTAGGGACCGGGAGGAACATTCAGTACTTC
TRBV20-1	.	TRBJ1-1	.	CSASQGNTEAFF	TGCAGTGCTTCTCAGGGGAACACTGAAGCTTTCTTT
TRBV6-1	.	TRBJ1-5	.	CASSESRTANQPQHF	TGTGCCAGCAGTGAAAGCAGGACAGCGAATCAGCCCCAGCATTTT
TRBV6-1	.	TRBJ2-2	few	CASSLTGGGELFF	TGTGCCAGCAGCCTCACTGGAGGGGGGGAGCTGTTTTTT
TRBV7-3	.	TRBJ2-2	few	CASSPNTGELFF	TGTGCCAGCAGCCCTAACACCGGGGAGCTGTTTTTT
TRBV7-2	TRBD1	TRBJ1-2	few	CASSLTGEVRGYTF	TGTGCCAGCAGCTTAACAGGGGAGGTCCGTGGCTACACCTTC
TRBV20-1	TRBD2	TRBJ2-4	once	CSAYGLAGAKNIQYF	TGCAGTGCCTACGGACTAGCGGGGGCCAAAAACATTCAGTACTTC
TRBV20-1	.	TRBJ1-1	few	CSAQVGPEAFF	TGCAGTGCTCAAGTAGGACCTGAAGCTTTCTTT
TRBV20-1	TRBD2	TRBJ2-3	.	CSAFGGQRGAPSTDTQYF	TGCAGTGCTTTTGGGGGGCAGCGGGGGGCCCCTAGCACAGATACGCAGTATTTT
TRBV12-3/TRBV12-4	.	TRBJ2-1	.	CASSLEVRNNEQFF	TGTGCCAGCAGTTTAGAGGTCCGGAACAATGAGCAGTTCTTC
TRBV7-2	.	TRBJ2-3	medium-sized	CASSSGLFTDTQYF	TGTGCCAGCAGCTCGGGACTCTTCACAGATACGCAGTATTTT
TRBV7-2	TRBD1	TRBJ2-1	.	CASSGDRGYNEQFF	TGTGCCAGCAGCGGAGACAGGGGGTACAATGAGCAGTTCTTC
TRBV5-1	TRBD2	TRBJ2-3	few	CASSSLSTSWGSDTQYF	TGCGCCAGCAGCTCCCTCTCGACTAGCTGGGGGTCAGATACGCAGTATTTT
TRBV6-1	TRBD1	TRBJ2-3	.	CATLSSGDRGKDTQYF	TGTGCCACTCTCTCTTCGGGGGACAGGGGAAAAGATACGCAGTATTTT
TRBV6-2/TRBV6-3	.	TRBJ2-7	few	CASSHPGSGDSYEQYF	TGTGCCAGCAGTCACCCTGGGAGTGGGGACTCCTACGAGCAGTACTTC
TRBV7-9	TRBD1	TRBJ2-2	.	CASRHTGQPTNTGELFF	TGTGCCAGCAGACACACGGGACAGCCAACGAACACCGGGGAGCTGTTTTTT
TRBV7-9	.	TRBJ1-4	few	CASSRRGTSATNEKLFF	TGTGCCAGCAGCCGACGAGGGACATCTGCAACTAATGAAAAACTGTTTTTT
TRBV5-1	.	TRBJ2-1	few	CASSLQGDEQFF	TGTGCCAGCAGTTTACAGGGTGATGAGCAGTTCTTC
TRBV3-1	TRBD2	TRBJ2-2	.	CASSSSTSYTGELFF	TGTGCCAGCAGTTCCTCGACTAGCTACACCGGGGAGCTGTTTTTT
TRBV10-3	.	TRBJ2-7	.	CAASSGPSEQYF	TGTGCCGCATCGTCGGGGCCAAGCGAGCAGTACTTC
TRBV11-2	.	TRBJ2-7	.	CASSLDWSVFSYEQYF	TGTGCCAGCAGCTTGGATTGGTCAGTCTTCTCCTACGAGCAGTACTTC
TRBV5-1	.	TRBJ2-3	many	CASSLEGGTDTQYF	TGCGCCAGCAGCTTGGAGGGGGGCACAGATACGCAGTATTTT
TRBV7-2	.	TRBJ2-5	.	CASSSRLASPQETQYF	TGTGCCAGCAGCTCTAGGTTAGCGTCTCCCCAAGAGACCCAGTACTTC
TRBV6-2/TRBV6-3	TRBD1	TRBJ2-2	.	CASSTGTGDTGELFF	TGTGCCAGCAGTACCGGGACAGGGGACACCGGGGAGCTGTTTTTT
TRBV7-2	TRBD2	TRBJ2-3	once	CASSLDLAGTSDTQYF	TGTGCCAGCAGCTTAGACCTAGCGGGGACGAGTGATACGCAGTATTTT
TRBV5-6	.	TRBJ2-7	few	CASSLNQGAEQYF	TGTGCCAGCAGCTTAAATCAGGGTGCCGAGCAGTACTTC
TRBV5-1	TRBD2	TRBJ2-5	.	CASRPGTSGPETQYF	TGCGCCAGCAGGCCCGGGACTAGCGGGCCAGAGACCCAGTACTTC
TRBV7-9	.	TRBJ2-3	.	CASSPSNGDTQYF	TGTGCCAGCAGCCCCTCCAACGGAGATACGCAGTATTTT
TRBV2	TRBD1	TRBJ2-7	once	CASLQGGDEQYF	TGTGCCAGCCTACAGGGGGGAGACGAGCAGTACTTC
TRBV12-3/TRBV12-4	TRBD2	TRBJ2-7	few	CASSTSGISYEQYF	TGTGCCAGCAGCACTAGCGGGATCTCCTACGAGCAGTACTTC
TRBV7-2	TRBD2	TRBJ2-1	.	CASSPTSGGPYNEQFF	TGTGCCAGCAGCCCAACTAGCGGGGGGCCCTACAATGAGCAGTTCTTC
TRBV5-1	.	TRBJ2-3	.	CASSTHWGLLADTQYF	TGCGCCAGCAGCACCCACTGGGGCTTGTTAGCAGATACGCAGTATTTT
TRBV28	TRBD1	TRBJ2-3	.	CASSFPSRTGRGTDTQYF	TGTGCCAGCAGTTTCCCCTCGAGGACAGGACGAGGGACAGATACGCAGTATTTT
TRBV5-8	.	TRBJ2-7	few	CASSLEGALYEQYF	TGTGCCAGCAGCTTGGAAGGGGCTCTCTACGAGCAGTACTTC
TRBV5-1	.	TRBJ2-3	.	CASSSHSSTDTQYF	TGCGCCAGCAGCTCTCACAGTAGCACAGATACGCAGTATTTT
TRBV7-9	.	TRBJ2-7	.	CASSSSVYFVEQYF	TGTGCCAGCAGCTCCTCCGTCTACTTCGTCGAGCAGTACTTC
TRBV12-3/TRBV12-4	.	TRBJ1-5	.	CASSFGGGQPQHF	TGTGCCAGCAGTTTTGGGGGGGGTCAGCCCCAGCATTTT
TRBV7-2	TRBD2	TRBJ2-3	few	CASSLGLAVTDTQYF	TGTGCCAGCAGCTTAGGACTAGCGGTGACAGATACGCAGTATTTT
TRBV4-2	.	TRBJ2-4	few	CASSQEGTVAKNIQYF	TGTGCCAGCAGCCAAGAGGGTACGGTGGCCAAAAACATTCAGTACTTC
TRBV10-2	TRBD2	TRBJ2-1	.	CASSFSGTSGGNEQFF	TGCGCCAGCAGTTTCTCCGGGACTAGCGGGGGGAATGAGCAGTTCTTC
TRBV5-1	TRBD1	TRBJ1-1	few	CASSLGWTGGVEAFF	TGCGCCAGCAGCTTGGGATGGACAGGGGGCGTTGAAGCTTTCTTT
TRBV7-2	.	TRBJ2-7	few	CASSYWSSEYEQYF	TGTGCCAGCAGCTACTGGAGTAGTGAGTACGAGCAGTACTTC
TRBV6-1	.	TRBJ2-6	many	CASSGKARVLRANVLTF	TGTGCCAGCAGTGGAAAGGCCCGAGTCTTACGGGCCAACGTCCTGACTTTC
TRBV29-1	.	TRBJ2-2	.	CSVEDGEQRPGELFF	TGCAGCGTTGAAGATGGGGAGCAAAGGCCCGGGGAGCTGTTTTTT
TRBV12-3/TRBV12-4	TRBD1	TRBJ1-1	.	CASSKGTGGEAFF	TGTGCCAGCAGCAAAGGGACAGGGGGCGAAGCTTTCTTT
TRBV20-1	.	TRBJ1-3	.	CSAVLPLGTIYF	TGCAGTGCTGTACTGCCGTTGGGGACCATATATTTT